This T cell receptor (beta chain) was profiled in a study of control samples from healthy donors and cancer patients. Trimming cost V 4 bases and J 5 bases; bases outside gene matches: 14. Germline V lookup: CDR1 SGDLS, CDR2 YYNGEE. The CDR3 has 16 amino acids. Method: immunoSEQ multiplex PCR; TCRdb's copy keeps in-frame clones and lacks some. Of about 86,000 clones in the sample, over 85% were seen once. Sequenced input: blood. The clonotype originates from a woman in her twenties or thirties in good health. The chain joins TRBV9 to TRBJ2-7, with 8 bases matching TRBD1. The CDR3 DNA follows: TGTGCCAGCAGCCCGCAGGGGGCGCGGGTTTGGAACGAGCAGTACTTC. Protein: CASSPQGARVWNEQYF.